These T cell receptor beta chains were read from a single sample in a study of T cell responses to AZD1222 COVID-19 vaccine. Sequencing used immunoSEQ multiplex PCR; TCRdb keeps in-frame clones, though not all of them. The sample contains approximately 150,000 clones, approximately 92% of which appear only once. Sequencing was performed on peripheral blood, taken on day 0 of AZD1222 vaccination. These receptors were collected from an adult in good health. CDR3s include the opening cysteine and the closing phenylalanine or tryptophan. D genes are given only for firm matches. For some rows the clone size is stated as once, few or many, or as a class when expanded; others skip it.

>TRBV4-1|.|TRBJ1-2|once
CASSQVGDSRGYTF
TGCGCCAGCAGCCAAGTCGGGGATTCGCGTGGCTACACCTTC
>TRBV5-1|TRBD2|TRBJ2-1|.
CASSLTRTSGANEQFF
TGCGCCAGCAGCTTGACGCGGACTAGCGGGGCGAATGAGCAGTTCTTC
>TRBV28|.|TRBJ1-2|.
CATTGRYGYTF
TGTGCCACAACAGGGAGGTATGGCTACACCTTC
>TRBV6-6|.|TRBJ1-4|.
CASSYSGSEKLFF
TGTGCCAGCAGTTACTCGGGCAGTGAAAAACTGTTTTTT
>TRBV6-4|TRBD1|TRBJ1-5|.
CASSDSGQGDNQPQHF
TGTGCCAGCAGTGACTCGGGACAGGGGGACAATCAGCCCCAGCATTTT
>TRBV6-5|TRBD2|TRBJ2-2|.
CASQRLAKSTGELFF
TGTGCCAGCCAGAGACTAGCTAAGTCCACCGGGGAGCTGTTTTTT
>TRBV5-6|.|TRBJ2-1|.
CASSWEVGTPYNEQFF
TGTGCCAGCAGCTGGGAAGTCGGGACACCCTACAATGAGCAGTTCTTC
>TRBV19|TRBD2|TRBJ2-5|.
CASSISATLAGVDQYF
TGTGCCAGTAGTATTTCGGCAACACTAGCGGGGGTCGACCAGTACTTC
>TRBV29-1|.|TRBJ2-5|.
CSVVRGADARTETQYF
TGCAGCGTTGTCCGGGGGGCGGATGCCCGGACGGAGACCCAGTACTTC
>TRBV5-6|.|TRBJ2-7|.
CASSYGGSYEQYF
TGTGCCAGCAGCTACGGGGGATCCTACGAGCAGTACTTC
>TRBV19|TRBD2|TRBJ2-3|.
CASSSGTSLGRTDTQYF
TGTGCCAGTAGTTCTGGGACTAGCTTAGGTCGCACAGATACGCAGTATTTT
>TRBV7-8|.|TRBJ2-7|.
CASSYRVHEQYF
TGTGCCAGCAGTTACAGGGTCCACGAGCAGTACTTC
>TRBV3-1/TRBV3-2|.|TRBJ2-7|.
CASSQVGEQYF
TGTGCCAGCAGCCAAGTCGGCGAGCAGTACTTC
>TRBV6-5|TRBD1|TRBJ2-3|.
CASSFPGTAADTQYF
TGTGCCAGCAGCTTTCCCGGGACAGCAGCAGATACGCAGTATTTT
>TRBV27|.|TRBJ1-1|.
CASSLSGVGGTEAFF
TGTGCCAGCAGTTTATCAGGGGTTGGGGGCACTGAAGCTTTCTTT
>TRBV27|TRBD2|TRBJ2-1|.
CASSLRWMGLAGGNEQFF
TGTGCCAGCAGTTTACGGTGGATGGGACTAGCGGGAGGAAATGAGCAGTTCTTC
>TRBV28|.|TRBJ1-5|.
CASSQGPNNQPQHF
TGTGCCAGCAGCCAGGGACCGAACAATCAGCCCCAGCATTTT
>TRBV2|TRBD1|TRBJ1-2|.
CASSGLGTVSPIYGYTF
TGTGCCAGCAGTGGCCTTGGGACAGTGAGTCCGATCTATGGCTACACCTTC
>TRBV9|.|TRBJ2-7|.
CASGQGGDEQYF
TGTGCCAGCGGGCAGGGGGGTGACGAGCAGTACTTC
>TRBV9|TRBD1|TRBJ1-4|.
CASSPGQGAANEKLFF
TGTGCCAGCAGCCCCGGACAGGGGGCGGCTAATGAAAAACTGTTTTTT
>TRBV9|.|TRBJ1-1|.
CASSLQGLGNTEAFF
TGTGCCAGCAGCCTCCAGGGGCTAGGGAACACTGAAGCTTTCTTT
>TRBV18|TRBD1|TRBJ1-1|.
CASSLWDSGMNTEAFF
TGTGCCAGCTCACTTTGGGACAGCGGCATGAACACTGAAGCTTTCTTT
>TRBV5-1|.|TRBJ2-2|.
CASSAQQGHGELFF
TGCGCCAGCAGCGCCCAACAGGGCCACGGGGAGCTGTTTTTT
>TRBV7-9|.|TRBJ2-3|.
CASSLEQGDTQYF
TGTGCCAGCAGCCTAGAACAGGGAGATACGCAGTATTTT
>TRBV19|.|TRBJ2-4|.
CASSIAGRTFGGGLAKNIQYF
TGTGCCAGTAGTATAGCGGGCAGGACATTTGGTGGTGGACTAGCCAAAAACATTCAGTACTTC
>TRBV7-8|.|TRBJ2-7|once
CASSLAGSSYEQYF
TGTGCCAGCAGCTTAGCGGGGTCCTCCTACGAGCAGTACTTC
>TRBV13|.|TRBJ2-3|.
CASSSLVWGQTQYF
TGTGCCAGCAGCTCCCTAGTATGGGGGCAAACGCAGTATTTT
>TRBV4-1|TRBD2|TRBJ2-2|.
CASSPSGTSGGEVGELFF
TGCGCCAGCAGCCCCTCCGGGACTAGCGGGGGGGAGGTCGGGGAGCTGTTTTTT
>TRBV9|.|TRBJ2-1|.
CASSQEGSSYNEQFF
TGTGCCAGCAGCCAGGAAGGGAGCTCCTACAATGAGCAGTTCTTC
>TRBV5-6|.|TRBJ1-1|.
CASSLGQTYTEAFF
TGTGCCAGCAGCCTTGGACAGACTTACACTGAAGCTTTCTTT
>TRBV28|.|TRBJ2-7|.
CASSLYWAAQYF
TGTGCCAGCAGTTTATACTGGGCAGCTCAGTACTTC
>TRBV3-1/TRBV3-2|.|TRBJ1-1|.
CASSQDPRRAAGNTEAFF
TGTGCCAGCAGCCAAGACCCCCGGCGGGCAGCGGGAAACACTGAAGCTTTCTTT
>TRBV28|TRBD2|TRBJ2-7|.
CASATLRTSVYEQYF
TGTGCCAGCGCTACCCTAAGGACTAGCGTCTACGAGCAGTACTTC
>TRBV27|.|TRBJ1-5|.
CASSLSKGRQPQHF
TGTGCCAGCAGTTTATCGAAGGGTCGGCAGCCCCAGCATTTT
>TRBV19|.|TRBJ2-7|.
CASSVLVGDEQYF
TGTGCCAGTAGTGTCCTTGTGGGAGACGAGCAGTACTTC
>TRBV5-1|.|TRBJ1-1|.
CASSLEVTMNTEAFF
TGCGCCAGCAGCTTGGAAGTCACAATGAACACTGAAGCTTTCTTT
>TRBV5-6|.|TRBJ1-1|.
CASSLEALGINTEAFF
TGTGCCAGCAGCTTGGAAGCTTTGGGTATAAACACTGAAGCTTTCTTT
>TRBV27|.|TRBJ2-5|.
CASRPLENRAKETQYF
TGTGCCAGCAGACCCTTGGAAAACCGGGCCAAAGAGACCCAGTACTTC
>TRBV6-2/TRBV6-3|.|TRBJ2-7|.
CASSYRAGKGEQYF
TGTGCCAGCAGTTACCGTGCGGGAAAGGGCGAGCAGTACTTC
>TRBV9|TRBD1|TRBJ2-7|.
CASSEGQGDEQYF
TGTGCCAGCAGCGAAGGACAGGGGGACGAGCAGTACTTC
>TRBV10-3|TRBD2|TRBJ2-3|.
CAISEKSRLAGGIDTQYF
TGTGCCATCAGTGAGAAGAGTAGGCTAGCGGGGGGGATAGATACGCAGTATTTT
>TRBV12-3/TRBV12-4|.|TRBJ1-4|.
CASSSPPSGKLFF
TGTGCCAGCAGTTCACCCCCTTCGGGGAAACTGTTTTTT
>TRBV6-6|.|TRBJ1-1|.
CASSPGQITEAFF
TGTGCCAGCAGTCCCGGACAAATCACTGAAGCTTTCTTT